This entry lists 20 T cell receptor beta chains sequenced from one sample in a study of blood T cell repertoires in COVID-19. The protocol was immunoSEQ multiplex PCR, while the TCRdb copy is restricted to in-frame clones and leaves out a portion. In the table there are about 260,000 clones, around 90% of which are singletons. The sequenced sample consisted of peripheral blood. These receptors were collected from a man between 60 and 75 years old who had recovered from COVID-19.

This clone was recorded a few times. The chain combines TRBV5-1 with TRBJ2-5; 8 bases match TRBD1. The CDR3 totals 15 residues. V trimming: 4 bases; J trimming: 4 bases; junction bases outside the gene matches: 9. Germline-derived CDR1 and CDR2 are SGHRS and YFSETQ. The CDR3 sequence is CASSRNRGAVETQYF. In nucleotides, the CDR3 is TGCGCCAGCAGCCGGAACAGGGGGGCGGTAGAGACCCAGTACTTC.

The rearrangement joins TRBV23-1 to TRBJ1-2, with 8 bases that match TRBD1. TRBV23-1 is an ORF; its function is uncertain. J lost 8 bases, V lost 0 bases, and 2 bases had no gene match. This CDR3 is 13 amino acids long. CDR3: CASSQSRGLGYTF. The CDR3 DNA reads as TGCGCCAGCAGTCAATCCAGGGGGCTCGGCTACACCTTC.

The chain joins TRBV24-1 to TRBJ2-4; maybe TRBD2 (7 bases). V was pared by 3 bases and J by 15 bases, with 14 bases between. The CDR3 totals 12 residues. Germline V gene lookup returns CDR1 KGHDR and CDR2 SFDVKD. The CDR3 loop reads CATSDPGEGWYF. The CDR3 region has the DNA TGTGCCACCAGTGATCCAGGGGAGGGATGGTACTTC.

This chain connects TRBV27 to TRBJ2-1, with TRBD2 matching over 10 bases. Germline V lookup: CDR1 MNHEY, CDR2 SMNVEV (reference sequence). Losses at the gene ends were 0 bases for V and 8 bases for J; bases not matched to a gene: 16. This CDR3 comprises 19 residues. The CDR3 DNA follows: TGTGCCAGCAGTTTATCCCCTCCTCAGCGGGGGGGTATGTTTGATGAGCAGTTCTTC. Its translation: CASSLSPPQRGGMFDEQFF.

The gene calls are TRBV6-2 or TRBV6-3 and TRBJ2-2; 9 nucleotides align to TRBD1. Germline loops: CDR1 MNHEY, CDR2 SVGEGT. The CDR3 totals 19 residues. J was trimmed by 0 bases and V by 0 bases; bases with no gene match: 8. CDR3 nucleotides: TGTGCCAGCAGTTACTCGACAGGGGGGGTTCACGCGAACACCGGGGAGCTGTTTTTT. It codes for CASSYSTGGVHANTGELFF.

In DNA form, the CDR3 reads TGTGCCAGCAGCCACCGTGGGGGGGGAGAGACCCAGTACTTC. Protein product: CASSHRGGGETQYF. J is TRBJ2-5 and V is TRBV3-1 (or the pseudogene TRBV3-2); 7 nucleotides line up with TRBD2. Germline V lookup: CDR1 LGHDT, CDR2 YNNKEL (reference sequence). This CDR3 is built from 14 residues. The V segment lost 3 bases and the J segment 4 bases; nucleotides outside the gene matches: 5.

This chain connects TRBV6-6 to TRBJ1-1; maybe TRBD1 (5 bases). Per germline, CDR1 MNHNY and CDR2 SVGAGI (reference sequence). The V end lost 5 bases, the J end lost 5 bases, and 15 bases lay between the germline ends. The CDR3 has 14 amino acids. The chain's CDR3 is CASSERRGETEAFF. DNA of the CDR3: TGTGCCAGCAGTGAGCGACGGGGGGAGACTGAAGCTTTCTTT.

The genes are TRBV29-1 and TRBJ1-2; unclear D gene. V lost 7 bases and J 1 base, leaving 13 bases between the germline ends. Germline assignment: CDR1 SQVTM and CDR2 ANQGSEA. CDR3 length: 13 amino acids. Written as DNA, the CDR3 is TGCAGCGAACAAGAATTGGTTAACTATGGCTACACCTTC. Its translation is CSEQELVNYGYTF.

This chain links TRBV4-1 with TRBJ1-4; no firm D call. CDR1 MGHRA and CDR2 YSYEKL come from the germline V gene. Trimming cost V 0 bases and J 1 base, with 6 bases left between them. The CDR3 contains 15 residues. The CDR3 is CASSQDRVTNEKLFF. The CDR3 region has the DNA TGCGCCAGCAGCCAAGATCGGGTAACTAATGAAAAACTGTTTTTT.

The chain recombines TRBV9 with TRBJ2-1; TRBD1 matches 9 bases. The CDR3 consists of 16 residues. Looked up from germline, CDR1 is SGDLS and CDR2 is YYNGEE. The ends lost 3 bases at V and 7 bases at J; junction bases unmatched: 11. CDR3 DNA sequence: TGTGCCAGCAGCGCCCTCGGACAGGGGAGGGGAAATGAGCAGTTCTTC. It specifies CASSALGQGRGNEQFF.

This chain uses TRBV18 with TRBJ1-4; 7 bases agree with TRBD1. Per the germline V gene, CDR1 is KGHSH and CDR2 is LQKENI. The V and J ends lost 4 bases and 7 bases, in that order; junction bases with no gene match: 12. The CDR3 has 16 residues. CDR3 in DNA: TGTGCCAGCTCACTGAAAACCGGGACAGTGTCTGAAAAACTGTTTTTT. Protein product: CASSLKTGTVSEKLFF.

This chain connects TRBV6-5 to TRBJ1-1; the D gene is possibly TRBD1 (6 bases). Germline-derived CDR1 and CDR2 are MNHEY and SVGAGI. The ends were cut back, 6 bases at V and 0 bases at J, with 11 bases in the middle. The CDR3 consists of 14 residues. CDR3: CASSTGQLNTEAFF. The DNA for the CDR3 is TGTGCCAGCAGCACCGGACAGCTGAACACTGAAGCTTTCTTT.

CDR3 DNA: TGTGCCAGCAGCTTGGGGGGGCAGCCCCAGCATTTT. Translated: CASSLGGQPQHF. The chain has TRBV13 and TRBJ1-5; the D gene is possibly TRBD1 (5 bases). CDR3 length: 12 amino acids. Trimming stripped 3 bases from V and 7 bases from J, with 7 bases between. In germline, CDR1 is PRHDT, CDR2 FYEKMQ (reference sequence).

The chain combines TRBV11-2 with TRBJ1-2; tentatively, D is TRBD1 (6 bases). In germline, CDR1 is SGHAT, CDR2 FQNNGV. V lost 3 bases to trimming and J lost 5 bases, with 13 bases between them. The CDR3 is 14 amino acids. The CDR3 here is CASSFDRRLYGYTF. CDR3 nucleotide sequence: TGTGCCAGCAGCTTCGACAGGCGATTATATGGCTACACCTTC.

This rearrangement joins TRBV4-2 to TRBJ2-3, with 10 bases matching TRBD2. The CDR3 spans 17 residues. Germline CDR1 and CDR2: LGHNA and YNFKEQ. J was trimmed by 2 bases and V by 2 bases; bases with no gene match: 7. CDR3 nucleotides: TGTGCCAGCAGCCAACCTCTAGCGGGGGAGGTCACAGATACGCAGTATTTT. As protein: CASSQPLAGEVTDTQYF.

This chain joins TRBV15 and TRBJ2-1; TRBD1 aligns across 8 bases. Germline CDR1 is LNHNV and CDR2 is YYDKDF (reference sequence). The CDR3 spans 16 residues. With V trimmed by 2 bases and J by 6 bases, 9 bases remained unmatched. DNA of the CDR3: TGTGCCACCAGCAGATCGGGACAGGCCGACGTCAATGAGCAGTTCTTC. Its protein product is CATSRSGQADVNEQFF.

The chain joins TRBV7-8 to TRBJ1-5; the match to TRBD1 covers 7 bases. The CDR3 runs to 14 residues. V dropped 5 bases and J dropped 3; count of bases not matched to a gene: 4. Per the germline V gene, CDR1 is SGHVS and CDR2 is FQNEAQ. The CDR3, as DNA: TGTGCCAGCAGCGGGGGACAGTCCAATCAGCCCCAGCATTTT. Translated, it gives CASSGGQSNQPQHF.

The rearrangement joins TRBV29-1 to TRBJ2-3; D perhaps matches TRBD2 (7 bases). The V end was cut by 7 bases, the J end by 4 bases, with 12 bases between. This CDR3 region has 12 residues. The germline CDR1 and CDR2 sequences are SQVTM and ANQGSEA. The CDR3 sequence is CSAEGGADTQYF. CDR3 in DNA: TGCAGCGCCGAGGGGGGGGCAGATACGCAGTATTTT.

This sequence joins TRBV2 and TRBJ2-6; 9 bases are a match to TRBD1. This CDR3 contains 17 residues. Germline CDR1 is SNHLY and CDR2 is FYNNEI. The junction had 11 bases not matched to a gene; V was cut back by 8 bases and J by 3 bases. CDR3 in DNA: TGTGCCAGCGACCCAGGAACAGGGGGCCGTGGGGCCAACGTCCTGACTTTC. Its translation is CASDPGTGGRGANVLTF.

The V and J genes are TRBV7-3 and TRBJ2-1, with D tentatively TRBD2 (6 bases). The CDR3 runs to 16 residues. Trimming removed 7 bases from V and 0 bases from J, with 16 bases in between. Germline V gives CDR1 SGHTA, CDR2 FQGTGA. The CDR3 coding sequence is TGTGCCAGCAATTTGGGCGGGAAGAGCTCCTACAATGAGCAGTTCTTC. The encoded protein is CASNLGGKSSYNEQFF.